The 29 T cell receptor beta chains reported below all come from one sample, sequenced in a study of T-cell reconstitution after alpha-beta-depleted transplantation in children. Library preparation (for TCRbeta) was performed with unique molecular identifiers. TCRdb reanalysed the PCR reads using MiXCR and keeps one entry per CDR3 protein. The profile shows about 610,000 distinct CDR3 sequences, 27% of them singletons. Specimen: PBMCs, collected before TCRalphabeta/CD19-depleted stem cell transplant. The receptor set was obtained from a boy younger than two with Wiskott-Aldrich syndrome, due to receive a stem cell transplant.

This clonotype was detected ten times or more. The V call is TRBV7-2, the J call TRBJ1-2; weak D call: TRBD1 (5 bases). Trimming shortened V by 0 bases and J by 2 bases, and 7 bases separated the two germline ends. Germline assignment: CDR1 SGHTA and CDR2 FQGNSA. The length of the CDR3 is 14 residues. The CDR3 nucleotides read TGTGCCAGCAGCTTAGCTCCAGGGAACTATGGCTACACCTTC. Encoded protein: CASSLAPGNYGYTF.

This clonotype came up many times. This chain connects TRBV29-1 to TRBJ1-1; tentatively, D is TRBD1 (6 bases). V lost 6 bases, J lost 4 bases, and 9 bases lay in between. The CDR3 has 11 amino acids. Per germline, CDR1 SQVTM and CDR2 ANQGSEA. CDR3 bases: TGCAGCGTCCTCAGGGGCACTGAAGCTTTCTTT. This translates into CSVLRGTEAFF.

This clonotype was detected a few times. This chain connects TRBV20-1 to TRBJ2-5; the match to TRBD1 covers 10 bases. CDR1 and CDR2 (germline): DFQATT, SNEGSKA (reference sequence). The CDR3 is 16 amino acids. V shed 0 bases and J 7 bases; nucleotides not matched to a gene: 11. The CDR3 DNA reads as TGCAGTGCTAGAGAGCCAAGGACAGGGGGACTCCGGACCCAGTACTTC. Protein: CSAREPRTGGLRTQYF.

The rearrangement links TRBV18 to TRBJ2-3; D might be TRBD2 (7 bases). CDR1 is KGHSH and CDR2 is LQKENI in the germline V gene. Trimming removed 1 base from V and 4 bases from J, with 12 bases in between. The CDR3 length is 15 residues. CDR3 DNA sequence: TGTGCCAGCTCACCACTGGCGGGGGCCTCAGATACGCAGTATTTT. Its translation is CASSPLAGASDTQYF.

V usage is TRBV5-6 and J usage is TRBJ2-5; D gene ambiguous. V lost 0 bases and J 2 bases, leaving 11 bases between the germline ends. Germline V gene sequence: CDR1 SGHDT, CDR2 YYEEEE. CDR3 length: 15 amino acids. The CDR3 bases are TGTGCCAGCAGCTTGGGACACCCTAATCAAGAGACCCAGTACTTC. This translates into CASSLGHPNQETQYF.

This chain joins TRBV5-1 and TRBJ2-3; 7 nucleotides match TRBD2. Losses at the gene ends were 3 bases for V and 0 bases for J; bases not matched to a gene: 7. Germline CDR1 reads SGHRS; CDR2 reads YFSETQ. The CDR3 totals 16 residues. CDR3 in amino acids: CASSSGLGGSTDTQYF. The CDR3 DNA reads as TGCGCCAGCAGCTCCGGACTAGGAGGGAGCACAGATACGCAGTATTTT.

The CDR3 sequence: CASSWKGTSGSGDTQYF. Here the CDR3 DNA reads TGCGCCAGCAGCTGGAAAGGGACTAGCGGGAGTGGTGATACGCAGTATTTT. The rearrangement uses TRBV5-1 and TRBJ2-3, with TRBD2 identical over 14 bases. The ends lost 3 bases at V and 6 bases at J; junction bases unmatched: 9. The CDR3 loop spans 17 amino acids. Germline loops: CDR1 SGHRS, CDR2 YFSETQ.

The chain has TRBV5-1 and TRBJ1-2, with a possible D match to TRBD1 (6 bases). The CDR3 loop spans 15 amino acids. In germline, CDR1 is SGHRS, CDR2 YFSETQ. V shed 0 bases and J shed 5 bases, with 14 bases lying between them. DNA for the CDR3: TGCGCCAGCAGCTTGGGCTGGGGGCTGGGATATGGCTACACCTTC. Translation: CASSLGWGLGYGYTF.

This clonotype was recorded a few times. The genes are TRBV18 and TRBJ2-1, with 7 positions matching TRBD2. The CDR3 sequence is 16 residues long. The trim removed 2 bases at V and 7 bases at J, leaving 11 bases unmatched. Germline V gives CDR1 KGHSH, CDR2 LQKENI. The CDR3 reads CASSPLGGPLENEQFF. CDR3 DNA: TGTGCCAGCTCACCATTGGGAGGGCCGTTGGAAAATGAGCAGTTCTTC. Full variable domain (remainder filled in from reference TRBV18 and TRBJ2-1): NAGVMQNPRHLVRRRGQEARLRCSPMKGHSHVYWYRQLPEEGLKFMVYLQKENIIDESGMPKERFSAEFPKEGPSILRIQQVVRGDSAAYFCASSPLGGPLENEQFFGPGTRLTVL.

The chain has TRBV27 and TRBJ1-2; 8 bases map to TRBD1. With 6 bases clipped from V and 8 bases from J, the junction kept 11 bases outside the gene matches. Germline CDR1 MNHEY, CDR2 SMNVEV (reference sequence). The CDR3 is 14 amino acids. CDR3 sequence (DNA): TGTGCCAGCAGCAGAGGGACAGGAACTTTGGGCTACACCTTC. Its protein product is CASSRGTGTLGYTF.

This chain connects TRBV5-1 to TRBJ2-1, with no clear D. CDR3 length: 15 amino acids. CDR1 SGHRS and CDR2 YFSETQ come from the germline V gene. The ends were cut back, 0 bases at V and 4 bases at J, with 11 bases in the middle. The CDR3 region is CASSLETFGYNEQFF. CDR3 DNA sequence: TGCGCCAGCAGCTTGGAGACGTTTGGGTACAATGAGCAGTTCTTC.

A few counts support this clonotype. The chain has TRBV28 and TRBJ1-1; 7 bases agree with TRBD1. The germline gives CDR1 MDHEN, CDR2 SYDVKM. The CDR3 spans 15 residues. Unmatched junction bases numbered 7, after V lost 6 bases and J lost 0 bases. The CDR3 loop is CASSPRQGLNTEAFF. The CDR3 DNA sequence: TGTGCCAGCAGCCCAAGACAGGGACTGAACACTGAAGCTTTCTTT.

This clonotype was recorded at least ten times. The genes are TRBV7-9 and TRBJ2-1; TRBD2 agrees at 8 bases. Germline CDR1 SEHNR, CDR2 FQNEAQ (reference sequence). CDR3 size: 14 residues. The V and J ends lost 3 bases and 6 bases, in that order; junction bases with no gene match: 4. The CDR3 protein is CASSFAGGPNEQFF. The CDR3 DNA follows: TGTGCCAGCAGCTTTGCGGGAGGCCCCAATGAGCAGTTCTTC. Filled out from reference TRBV7-9 and TRBJ2-1, the complete variable domain reads DTGVSQNPRHKITKRGQNVTFRCDPISEHNRLYWYRQTLGQGPEFLTYFQNEAQLEKSRLLSDRFSAERPKGSFSTLEIQRTEQGDSAMYLCASSFAGGPNEQFFGPGTRLTVL.

Only a few counts were recorded for this clonotype. This sequence joins TRBV4-1 and TRBJ2-5, with D possibly TRBD2 on 5 matching bases. V was shortened by 5 bases and J by 1 base, with 20 bases between the two germline ends. Germline V gene sequence: CDR1 MGHRA, CDR2 YSYEKL. The CDR3 sequence is 17 residues long. CDR3 nucleotides: TGCGCCAGCAGCATGGCGATCATTAACGGGATCCAAGAGACCCAGTACTTC. Its protein product is CASSMAIINGIQETQYF.

This clonotype was observed a few times. This chain uses TRBV20-1 with TRBJ1-6; TRBD1 matches at 7 bases. After removal of 6 bases from V and 4 bases from J, the junction contained 6 bases not matched to a gene. This CDR3 spans 14 amino acids. Germline V gene data show CDR1 as DFQATT and CDR2 as SNEGSKA (reference sequence). CDR3 protein: CSAPKTGYNSPLHF. In DNA, the CDR3 is TGCAGTGCGCCAAAGACAGGGTATAATTCACCCCTCCACTTT.

V gene TRBV7-9 combines with J gene TRBJ1-5; D possibly corresponds to TRBD1 (6 bases). Deletions cut 5 bases from V and 4 bases from J, with 18 bases between. Germline assignment: CDR1 SEHNR and CDR2 FQNEAQ (reference sequence). The CDR3 spans 16 residues. For the CDR3, the DNA is TGTGCCAGCAGCCCTCCTACACAGGGTAGGAATCAGCCCCAGCATTTT. Translation gives CASSPPTQGRNQPQHF.

To note about this clonotype: The junction departs from the called germline gene at one end, perhaps through a read error. This chain links TRBV7-8 with TRBJ2-1; possibly TRBD2 for D (5 bases). Germline-derived CDR1 and CDR2 are SGHVS and FQNEAQ. The CDR3 sequence is 15 residues long. The CDR3: CASSLASGQYNKQFF. The CDR3 region has the DNA TGTGCCAGCAGCTTAGCGAGCGGCCAGTACAATAAGCAGTTCTTC.

This clonotype appeared a few times. This chain joins TRBV12-3 or TRBV12-4 and TRBJ1-2, with D possibly being TRBD1 (5 bases). CDR3 size: 13 residues. V was cut by 5 bases and J by 4 bases, with 11 bases left in between. CDR3 residues: CASSGRQLYGYTF. In DNA form, the CDR3 reads TGTGCCAGCAGTGGTCGACAGCTCTATGGCTACACCTTC.

In this sample, this clonotype turned up once. The chain is built from TRBV20-1 and TRBJ1-1; 9 bases match TRBD1. With V trimmed by 5 bases and J by 6 bases, 7 bases remained unmatched. The CDR3 is made up of 13 amino acids. CDR1 is DFQATT and CDR2 is SNEGSKA in the germline V gene (reference sequence). The CDR3, as DNA: TGCAGTGCTGACCCGGGACAGGGACCTGAAGCTTTCTTT. It yields the protein CSADPGQGPEAFF.

The rearrangement links TRBV20-1 to TRBJ2-1, with 10 bases identical to TRBD2. Germline assignment: CDR1 DFQATT and CDR2 SNEGSKA (reference sequence). The V and J ends lost 5 bases and 8 bases, in that order; junction bases with no gene match: 6. The CDR3 is 13 amino acids. As DNA, the CDR3 is TGCAGTGCTCGGACTAGCGGTATCGATGAGCAGTTCTTC. Translated: CSARTSGIDEQFF.

The chain joins TRBV28 to TRBJ2-1, with TRBD2 matching over 9 bases. In germline, CDR1 is MDHEN, CDR2 SYDVKM. V trimming: 8 bases; J trimming: 8 bases; junction bases outside the gene matches: 7. CDR3 length: 13 residues. The CDR3: CASSGGRAYEQFF. CDR3 DNA sequence: TGTGCCAGCTCCGGCGGGAGGGCTTATGAGCAGTTCTTC.

The chain has TRBV29-1 and TRBJ2-1; D may be TRBD2 (6 bases). Trimming removed 4 bases at V and 8 bases at J, with 18 bases between. The CDR3 consists of 14 residues. Germline V CDR1 and CDR2: SQVTM, ANQGSEA. The CDR3 reads CSVVAATSKDEQFF. The CDR3 DNA follows: TGCAGCGTTGTGGCAGCTACTAGCAAAGATGAGCAGTTCTTC.

V and J are TRBV29-1 and TRBJ2-7; tentatively, D is TRBD2 (6 bases). The CDR3 loop spans 12 amino acids. The germline V gene encodes CDR1 SQVTM and CDR2 ANQGSEA. Trimming left V 7 bases short and J 1 base short, with 11 bases between. CDR3 protein: CSAEGRSYEQYF. The CDR3 DNA reads as TGCAGCGCGGAGGGCAGATCCTACGAGCAGTACTTC.

In its sample, this clonotype was seen a few times. The chain joins TRBV28 to TRBJ2-5; D unresolved. The germline V gene has CDR1 MDHEN and CDR2 SYDVKM. This CDR3 region has 14 residues. Trimming took 3 bases from V and 1 from J, leaving 9 bases between them. CDR3 sequence: CASSFPDGQETQYF. The CDR3 DNA reads as TGTGCCAGCAGTTTTCCGGACGGCCAAGAGACCCAGTACTTC. The full variable domain, rest sourced from reference TRBV28 and TRBJ2-5, is DVKVTQSSRYLVKRTGEKVFLECVQDMDHENMFWYRQDPGLGLRLIYFSYDVKMKEKGDIPEGYSVSREKKERFSLILESASTNQTSMYLCASSFPDGQETQYFGPGTRLLVL.

This clonotype was detected a few times. V usage is TRBV11-1 and J usage is TRBJ2-2; D possibly corresponds to TRBD2 (6 bases). The CDR3 sequence is 17 residues long. V was trimmed by 5 bases and J by 8 bases, leaving 24 bases between them. CDR1 and CDR2 (germline): SGHAT, FQDESV (reference sequence). The CDR3 DNA is TGTGCCAGCAGCACCCACCAGGGCGGGGCCCACCCAGGGGAGCTGTTTTTT. This translates into CASSTHQGGAHPGELFF.

In DNA, the CDR3 is TGCGCCAGCAGCTTGGATCCTACGGGAGGGCCGTACGAGCAGTACTTC. It encodes CASSLDPTGGPYEQYF. V gene TRBV5-1 combines with J gene TRBJ2-7, with 8 bases aligning to TRBD2. Looked up from germline, CDR1 is SGHRS and CDR2 is YFSETQ. The CDR3 has 16 amino acids. J was trimmed by 4 bases and V by 0 bases; bases with no gene match: 9.

The J gene is TRBJ2-5, the V gene TRBV28; TRBD2 matches at 7 bases. J lost 5 bases, V lost 7 bases, and 13 bases had no gene match. The germline CDR1 and CDR2 sequences are MDHEN and SYDVKM. This CDR3 contains 15 residues. The CDR3 DNA reads TGTGCCAGCATGCGGACTAGTCGGTCTGGGGAGACCCAGTACTTC. It yields the protein CASMRTSRSGETQYF.

In its sample, this clonotype was seen a few times. The V and J genes are TRBV12-5 and TRBJ2-7; 11 bases map to TRBD2. The V segment lost 6 bases and the J segment 0 bases; nucleotides outside the gene matches: 4. There are 15 residues in the CDR3. Germline V gene lookup returns CDR1 LGHNT and CDR2 FRNRAP. As DNA, the CDR3 is TGTGCTAGTGGCCGGACTAGCGGGCGCTCCTACGAGCAGTACTTC. Amino acids: CASGRTSGRSYEQYF.

This clonotype was seen only a few times. The chain couples TRBV5-1 to TRBJ2-7, with unresolved D. Germline CDR1 and CDR2: SGHRS and YFSETQ. The CDR3 is made up of 13 amino acids. V shed 3 bases and J shed 3 bases, with 10 bases lying between them. CDR3 amino acids: CASSYDSVYEQYF. CDR3 nucleotide sequence: TGCGCCAGCAGCTATGACTCGGTCTACGAGCAGTACTTC.